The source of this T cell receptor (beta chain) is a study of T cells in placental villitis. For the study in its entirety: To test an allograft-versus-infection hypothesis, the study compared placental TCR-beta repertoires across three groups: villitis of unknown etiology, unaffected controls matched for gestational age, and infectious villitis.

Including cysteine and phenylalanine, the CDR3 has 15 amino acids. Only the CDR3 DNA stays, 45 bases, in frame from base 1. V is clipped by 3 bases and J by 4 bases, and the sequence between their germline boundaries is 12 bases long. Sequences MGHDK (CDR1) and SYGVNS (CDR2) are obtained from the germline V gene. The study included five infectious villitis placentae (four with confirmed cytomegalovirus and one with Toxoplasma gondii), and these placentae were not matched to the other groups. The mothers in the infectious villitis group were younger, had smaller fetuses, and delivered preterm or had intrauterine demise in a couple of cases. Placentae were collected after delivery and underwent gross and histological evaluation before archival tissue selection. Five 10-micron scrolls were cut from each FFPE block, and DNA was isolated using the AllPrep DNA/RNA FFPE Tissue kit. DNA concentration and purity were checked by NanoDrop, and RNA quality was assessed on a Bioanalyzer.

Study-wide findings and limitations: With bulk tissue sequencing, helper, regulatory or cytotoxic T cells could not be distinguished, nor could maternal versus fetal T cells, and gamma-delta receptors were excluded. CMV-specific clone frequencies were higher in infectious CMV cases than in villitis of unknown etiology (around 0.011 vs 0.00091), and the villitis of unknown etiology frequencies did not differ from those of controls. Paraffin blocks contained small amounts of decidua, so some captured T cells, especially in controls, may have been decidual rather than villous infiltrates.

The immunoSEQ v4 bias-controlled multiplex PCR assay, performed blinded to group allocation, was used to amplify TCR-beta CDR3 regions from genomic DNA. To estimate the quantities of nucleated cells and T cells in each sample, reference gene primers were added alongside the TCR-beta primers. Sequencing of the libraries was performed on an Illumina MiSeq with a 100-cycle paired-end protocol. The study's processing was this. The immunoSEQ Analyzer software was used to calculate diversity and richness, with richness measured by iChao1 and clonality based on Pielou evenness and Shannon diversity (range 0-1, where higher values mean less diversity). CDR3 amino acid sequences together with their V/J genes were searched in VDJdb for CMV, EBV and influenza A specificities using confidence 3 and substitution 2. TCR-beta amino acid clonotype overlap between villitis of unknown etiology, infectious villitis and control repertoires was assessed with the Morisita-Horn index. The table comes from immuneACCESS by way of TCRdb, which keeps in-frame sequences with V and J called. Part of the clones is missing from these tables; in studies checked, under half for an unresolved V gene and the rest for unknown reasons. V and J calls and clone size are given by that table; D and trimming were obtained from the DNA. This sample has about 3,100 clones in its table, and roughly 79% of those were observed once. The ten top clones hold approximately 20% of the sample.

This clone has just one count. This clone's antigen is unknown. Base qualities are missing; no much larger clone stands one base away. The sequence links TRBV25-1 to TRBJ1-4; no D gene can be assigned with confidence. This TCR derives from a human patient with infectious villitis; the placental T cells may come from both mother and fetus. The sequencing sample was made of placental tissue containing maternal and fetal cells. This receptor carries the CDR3 CASSDARHRNEKLFF. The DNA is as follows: TGTGCCAGCAGTGATGCCAGACACCGTAATGAAAAACTGTTTTTT.